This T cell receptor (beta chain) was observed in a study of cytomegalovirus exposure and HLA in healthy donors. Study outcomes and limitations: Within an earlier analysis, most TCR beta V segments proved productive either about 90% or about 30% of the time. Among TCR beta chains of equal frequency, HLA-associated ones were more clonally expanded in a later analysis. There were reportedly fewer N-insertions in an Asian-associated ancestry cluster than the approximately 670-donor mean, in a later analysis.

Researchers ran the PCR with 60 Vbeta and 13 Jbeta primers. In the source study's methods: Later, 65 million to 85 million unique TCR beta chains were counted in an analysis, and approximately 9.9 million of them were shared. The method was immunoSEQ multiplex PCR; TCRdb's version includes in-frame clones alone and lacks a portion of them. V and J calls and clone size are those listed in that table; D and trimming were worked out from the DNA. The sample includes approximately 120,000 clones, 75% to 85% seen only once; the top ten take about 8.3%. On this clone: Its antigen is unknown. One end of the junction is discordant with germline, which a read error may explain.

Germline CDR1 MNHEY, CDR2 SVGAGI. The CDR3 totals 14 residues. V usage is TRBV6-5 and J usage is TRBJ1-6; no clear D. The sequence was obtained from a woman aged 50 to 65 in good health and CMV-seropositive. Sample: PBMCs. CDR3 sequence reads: CASRDGVYTSPLHF. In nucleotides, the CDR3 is TGTGCCAGCAGAGACGGGGTCTATACTTCACCCCTCCACTTT.